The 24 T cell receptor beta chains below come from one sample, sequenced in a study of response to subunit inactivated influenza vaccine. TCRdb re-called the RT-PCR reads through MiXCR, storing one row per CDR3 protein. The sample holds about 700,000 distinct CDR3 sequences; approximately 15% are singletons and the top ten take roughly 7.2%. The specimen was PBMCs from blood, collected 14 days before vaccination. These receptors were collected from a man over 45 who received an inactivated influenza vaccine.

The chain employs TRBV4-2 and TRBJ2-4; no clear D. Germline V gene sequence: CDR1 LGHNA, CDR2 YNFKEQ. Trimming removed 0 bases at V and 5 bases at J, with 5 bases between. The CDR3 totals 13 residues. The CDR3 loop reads CASSQDWENIQYF. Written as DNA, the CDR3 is TGTGCCAGCAGCCAAGATTGGGAAAACATTCAGTACTTC.

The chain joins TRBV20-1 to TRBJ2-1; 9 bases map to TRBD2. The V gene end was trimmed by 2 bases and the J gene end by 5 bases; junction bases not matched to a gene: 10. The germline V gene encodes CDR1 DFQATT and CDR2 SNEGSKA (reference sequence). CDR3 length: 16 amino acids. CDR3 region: CSARLSSGGWNNEQFF. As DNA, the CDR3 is TGCAGTGCTAGACTGAGTAGCGGGGGTTGGAACAATGAGCAGTTCTTC.

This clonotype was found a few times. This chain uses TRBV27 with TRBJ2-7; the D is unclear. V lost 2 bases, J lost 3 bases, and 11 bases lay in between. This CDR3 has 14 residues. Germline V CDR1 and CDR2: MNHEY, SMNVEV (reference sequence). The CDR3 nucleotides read TGTGCCAGCAGTTTAAAGGCGGAAATCTACGAGCAGTACTTC. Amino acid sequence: CASSLKAEIYEQYF.

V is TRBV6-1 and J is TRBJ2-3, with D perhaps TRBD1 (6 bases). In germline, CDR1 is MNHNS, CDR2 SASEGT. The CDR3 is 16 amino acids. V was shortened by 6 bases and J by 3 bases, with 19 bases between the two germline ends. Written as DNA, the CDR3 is TGTGCCAGCAGCCCTACCACAGGGAGTGTTACAGATACGCAGTATTTT. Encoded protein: CASSPTTGSVTDTQYF.

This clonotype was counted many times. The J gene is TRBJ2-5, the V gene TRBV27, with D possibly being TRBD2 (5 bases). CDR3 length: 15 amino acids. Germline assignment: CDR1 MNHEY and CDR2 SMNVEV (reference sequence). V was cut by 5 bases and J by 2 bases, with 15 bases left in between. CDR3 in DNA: TGTGCCAGCAGTGTCCGTAGCGATCCACAAGAGACCCAGTACTTC. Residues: CASSVRSDPQETQYF.

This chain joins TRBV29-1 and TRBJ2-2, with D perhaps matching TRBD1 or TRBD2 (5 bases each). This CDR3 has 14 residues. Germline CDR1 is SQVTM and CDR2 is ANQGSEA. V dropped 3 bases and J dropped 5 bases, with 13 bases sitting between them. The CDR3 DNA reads TGCAGCGTTGAGAGGGACGTCGGGACCGGGGAGCTGTTTTTT. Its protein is CSVERDVGTGELFF.

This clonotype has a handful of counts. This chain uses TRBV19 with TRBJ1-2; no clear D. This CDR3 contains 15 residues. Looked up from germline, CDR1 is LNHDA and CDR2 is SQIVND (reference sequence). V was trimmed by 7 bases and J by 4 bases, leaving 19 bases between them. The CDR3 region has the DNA TGTGCCAGTACCCTCGACCTGGGTGTCTCCTATGGCTACACCTTC. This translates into CASTLDLGVSYGYTF.

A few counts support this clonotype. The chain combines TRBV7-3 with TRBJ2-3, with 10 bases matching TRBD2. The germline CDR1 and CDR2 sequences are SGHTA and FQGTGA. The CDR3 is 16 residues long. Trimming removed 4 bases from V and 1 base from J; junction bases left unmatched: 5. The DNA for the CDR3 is TGTGCCAGCAGCTCGAACGGGACTAGCGGCACAGATACGCAGTATTTT. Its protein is CASSSNGTSGTDTQYF.

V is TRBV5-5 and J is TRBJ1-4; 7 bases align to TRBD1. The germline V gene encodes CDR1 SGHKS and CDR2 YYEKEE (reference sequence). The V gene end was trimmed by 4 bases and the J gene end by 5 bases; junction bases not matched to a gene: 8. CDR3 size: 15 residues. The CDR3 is CASSPQGQKNEKLFF. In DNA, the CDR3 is TGTGCCAGCAGCCCGCAGGGACAGAAAAATGAAAAACTGTTTTTT.

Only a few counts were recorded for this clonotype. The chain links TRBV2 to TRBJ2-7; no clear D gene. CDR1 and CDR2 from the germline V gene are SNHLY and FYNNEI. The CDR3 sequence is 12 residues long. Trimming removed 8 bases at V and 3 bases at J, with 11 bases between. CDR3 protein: CASQLTHYEQYF. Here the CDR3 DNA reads TGTGCCAGCCAGTTAACCCACTACGAGCAGTACTTC.

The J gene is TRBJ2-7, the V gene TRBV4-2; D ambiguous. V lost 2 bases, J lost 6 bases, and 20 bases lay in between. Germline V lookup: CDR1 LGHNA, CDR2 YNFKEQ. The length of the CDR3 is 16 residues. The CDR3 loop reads CASSQPGQTSRIEQYF. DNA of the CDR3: TGTGCCAGCAGCCAACCCGGGCAGACCAGCCGTATCGAGCAGTACTTC.

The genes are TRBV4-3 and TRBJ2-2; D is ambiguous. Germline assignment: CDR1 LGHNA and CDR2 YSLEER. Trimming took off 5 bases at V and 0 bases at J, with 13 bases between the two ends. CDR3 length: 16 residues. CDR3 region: CASSSNLGPNTGELFF. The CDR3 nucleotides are TGCGCCAGCAGCTCTAATTTAGGGCCGAACACCGGGGAGCTGTTTTTT.

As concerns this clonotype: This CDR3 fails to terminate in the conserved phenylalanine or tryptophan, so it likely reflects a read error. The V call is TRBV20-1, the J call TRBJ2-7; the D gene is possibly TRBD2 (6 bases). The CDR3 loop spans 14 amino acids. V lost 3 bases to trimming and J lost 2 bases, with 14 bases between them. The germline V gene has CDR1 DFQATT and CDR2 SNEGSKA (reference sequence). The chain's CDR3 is CSASGGRWTYEQYY. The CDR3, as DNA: TGCAGTGCTAGTGGAGGGCGGTGGACCTACGAGCAGTACTAC.

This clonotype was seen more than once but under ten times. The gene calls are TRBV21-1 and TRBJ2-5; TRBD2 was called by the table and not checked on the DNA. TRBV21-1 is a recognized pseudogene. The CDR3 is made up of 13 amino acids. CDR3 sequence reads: CASLRRGEETQYF. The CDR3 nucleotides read TGTGCCAGCCTACGGCGTGGGGAGGAGACCCAGTACTTC.

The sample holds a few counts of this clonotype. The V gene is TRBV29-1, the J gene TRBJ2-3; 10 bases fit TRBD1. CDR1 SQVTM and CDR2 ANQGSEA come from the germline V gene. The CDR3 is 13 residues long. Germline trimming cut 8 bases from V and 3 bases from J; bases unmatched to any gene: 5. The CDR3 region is CSIRQGATDTQYF. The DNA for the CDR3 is TGCAGCATTCGACAGGGGGCTACAGATACGCAGTATTTT.

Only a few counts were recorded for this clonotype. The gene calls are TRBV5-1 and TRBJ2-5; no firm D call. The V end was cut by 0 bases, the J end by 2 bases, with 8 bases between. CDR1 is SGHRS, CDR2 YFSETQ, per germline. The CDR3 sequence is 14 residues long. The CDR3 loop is CASSLAGRQETQYF. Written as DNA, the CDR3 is TGCGCCAGCAGCTTGGCGGGTCGACAAGAGACCCAGTACTTC. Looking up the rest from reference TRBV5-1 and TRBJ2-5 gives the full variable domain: KAGVTQTPRYLIKTRGQQVTLSCSPISGHRSVSWYQQTPGQGLQFLFEYFSETQRNKGNFPGRFSGRQFSNSRSEMNVSTLELGDSALYLCASSLAGRQETQYFGPGTRLLVL.

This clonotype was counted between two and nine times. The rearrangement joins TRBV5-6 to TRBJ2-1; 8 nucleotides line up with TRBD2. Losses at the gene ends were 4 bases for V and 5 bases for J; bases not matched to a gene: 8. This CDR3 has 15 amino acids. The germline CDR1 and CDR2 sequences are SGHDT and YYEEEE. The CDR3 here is CASSPRAGGNNEQFF. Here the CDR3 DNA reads TGTGCCAGCAGCCCCAGGGCGGGGGGTAACAATGAGCAGTTCTTC.

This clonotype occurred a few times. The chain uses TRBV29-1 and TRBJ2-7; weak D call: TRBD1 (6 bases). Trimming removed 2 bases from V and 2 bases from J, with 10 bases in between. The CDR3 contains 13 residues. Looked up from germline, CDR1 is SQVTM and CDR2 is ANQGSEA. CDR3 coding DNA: TGCAGCGTTGAAACAGGGTACCCCTACGAGCAGTACTTC. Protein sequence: CSVETGYPYEQYF.

The CDR3 nucleotides are TGTGCCAGCAGTGCGTCGACAGGAACCTACAATGAGCAGTTCTTC. Translating gives CASSASTGTYNEQFF. The V and J genes are TRBV28 and TRBJ2-1, with D perhaps matching TRBD1 (6 bases). CDR3 length: 15 residues. Germline CDR1 MDHEN, CDR2 SYDVKM. The germline V and J ends were trimmed by 5 bases and 2 bases, with 13 bases remaining between them.

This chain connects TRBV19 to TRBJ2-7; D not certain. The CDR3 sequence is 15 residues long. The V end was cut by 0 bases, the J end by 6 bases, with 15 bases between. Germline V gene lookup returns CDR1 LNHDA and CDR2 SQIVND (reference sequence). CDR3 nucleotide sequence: TGTGCCAGTAGTATAGACTCTGACTCCTACACCGAGCAGTACTTC. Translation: CASSIDSDSYTEQYF.

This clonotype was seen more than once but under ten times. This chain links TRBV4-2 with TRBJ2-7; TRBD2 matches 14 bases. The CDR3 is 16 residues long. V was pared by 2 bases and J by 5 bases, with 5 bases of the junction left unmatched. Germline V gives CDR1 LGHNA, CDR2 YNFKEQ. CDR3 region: CASSQSGTSGSNEQYF. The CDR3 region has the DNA TGTGCCAGCAGCCAATCCGGGACTAGCGGGAGTAACGAGCAGTACTTC.

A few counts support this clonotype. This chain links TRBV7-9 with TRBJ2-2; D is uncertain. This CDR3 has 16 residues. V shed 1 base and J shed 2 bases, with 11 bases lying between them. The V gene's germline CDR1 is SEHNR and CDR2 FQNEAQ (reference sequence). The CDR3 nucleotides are TGTGCCAGCAGCTTAGTTGGTCAGACTAACACCGGGGAGCTGTTTTTT. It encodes CASSLVGQTNTGELFF.

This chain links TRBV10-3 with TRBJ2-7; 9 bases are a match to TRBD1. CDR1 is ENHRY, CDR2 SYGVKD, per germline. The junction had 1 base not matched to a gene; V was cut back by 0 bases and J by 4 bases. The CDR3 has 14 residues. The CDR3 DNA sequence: TGTGCCATCAGTGAGTCGGACAGGGGTTACGAGCAGTACTTC. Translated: CAISESDRGYEQYF.

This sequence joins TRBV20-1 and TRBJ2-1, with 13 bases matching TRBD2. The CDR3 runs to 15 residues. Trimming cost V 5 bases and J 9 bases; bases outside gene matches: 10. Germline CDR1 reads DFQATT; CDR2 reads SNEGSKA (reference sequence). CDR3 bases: TGCAGTGCTCCCTTTTGGACTAGCGGGAGCCGTGAGCAGTTCTTC. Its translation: CSAPFWTSGSREQFF.